Included here is one TCR beta chain sequence, with context. The antigen is undetermined. The data derive from a study of cytomegalovirus exposure and HLA in healthy donors. The study's findings and limits: A missense DCLRE1C variant was associated with V- and J-gene trimming of TCR beta chains in a later analysis, and an independent cohort replicated the association. Later work found that TCR association rates differed between HLA loci; DRB1 had the most and HLA-C the fewest.

It was healthy bone marrow donors who served as donors. PCR involved 60 Vbeta and 13 Jbeta primers. The repertoire was sequenced with immunoSEQ multiplex PCR; TCRdb's copy has only in-frame clones and lacks some. The repertoire holds almost 200,000 clones, with roughly three quarters as singletons. The CDR3 has 15 amino acids. CDR1 is SGHVS and CDR2 is FNYEAQ in the germline V gene. J is TRBJ2-5 and V is TRBV7-6, with 7 nucleotides matching TRBD2. The tail of the sequence fits TRBJ2-7 better, so the J call may be wrong. The TCR sequence derives from a male donor in good health and CMV-seropositive. What was sequenced was PBMCs. Here the CDR3 reads CASSSVTRERNEQYF. The CDR3 nucleotides are TGTGCCAGCAGCTCCGTTACGCGGGAGCGTAACGAGCAGTACTTC.